This TCR beta chain was obtained from a study of CD8 T cells in Susac syndrome. Study background: Patients with Susac syndrome, at blood draw, were therapy-naive, on corticosteroids, or on intravenous immunoglobulin alone.

The T cells that were sequenced for TCR beta were CD8+ and CD4+ cells from blood. Through negative isolation, CD4+ and CD8+ T cells were obtained, while TEMRA cells were enriched using FACS. Concerning this clonotype: The antigen remains undetermined.

After extraction with the RNeasy kit, roughly 0.45 to 1 ug of the RNA was reverse transcribed using random hexamers. Using its own MiXCR run on the immunoSEQ multiplex PCR reads, TCRdb lists one record per CDR3 protein. Among approximately 190,000 distinct CDR3 sequences listed, around 93% were seen once. General observations from the study: There were some 15 Susac-specific public clones in total CD8+ repertoires and four to six in CD8+ TEMRA repertoires.

The CDR3 covers 11 residues. Germline V gene lookup returns CDR1 SGHDT and CDR2 YYEEEE. The V and J ends lost 2 bases and 5 bases respectively, with 5 bases between them. The sample taken for sequencing was CD8+ T cells from PBMCs. The chain carries TRBV5-6 and TRBJ2-7, with D unclear. The TCR comes from a human donor with Susac syndrome. CDR3 protein: CASSFSNEQYF. CDR3 DNA: TGTGCCAGCAGCTTCAGTAACGAGCAGTACTTC.